This T cell receptor (beta chain) appears in the sequencing data of a study of blood T cell repertoires in COVID-19. J gave up 5 bases and V 0 bases, and 6 bases lay outside the gene matches. The CDR3 sequence is 16 residues long. Germline V CDR1 and CDR2: MRHNA, SNTAGT. This clone was counted once. The method was immunoSEQ multiplex PCR; TCRdb's version includes in-frame clones alone and lacks a portion of them. This sample has about 150,000 clones, with around 80% found just once. The sequenced material came from peripheral blood. The origin of this receptor is a man aged 45-60 years with acute or convalescent COVID-19. The rearrangement uses TRBV6-4 and TRBJ2-3, with TRBD2 identical over 9 bases. CDR3 in amino acids: CASSDSIAGEIDTQYF. The CDR3, as DNA: TGTGCCAGCAGTGACTCGATAGCGGGGGAAATAGATACGCAGTATTTT.